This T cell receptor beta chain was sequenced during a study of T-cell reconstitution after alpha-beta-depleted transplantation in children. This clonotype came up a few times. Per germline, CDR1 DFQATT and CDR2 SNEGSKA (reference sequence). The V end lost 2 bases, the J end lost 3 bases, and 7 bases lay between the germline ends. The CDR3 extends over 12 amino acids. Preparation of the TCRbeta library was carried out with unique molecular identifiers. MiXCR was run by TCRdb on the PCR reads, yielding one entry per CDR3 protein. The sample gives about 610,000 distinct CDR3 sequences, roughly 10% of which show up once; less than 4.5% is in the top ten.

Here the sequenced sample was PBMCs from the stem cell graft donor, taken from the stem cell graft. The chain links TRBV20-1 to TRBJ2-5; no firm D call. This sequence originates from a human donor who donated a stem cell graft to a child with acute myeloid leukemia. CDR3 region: CSARWGKETQYF. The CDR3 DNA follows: TGCAGTGCTAGATGGGGAAAAGAGACCCAGTACTTC.